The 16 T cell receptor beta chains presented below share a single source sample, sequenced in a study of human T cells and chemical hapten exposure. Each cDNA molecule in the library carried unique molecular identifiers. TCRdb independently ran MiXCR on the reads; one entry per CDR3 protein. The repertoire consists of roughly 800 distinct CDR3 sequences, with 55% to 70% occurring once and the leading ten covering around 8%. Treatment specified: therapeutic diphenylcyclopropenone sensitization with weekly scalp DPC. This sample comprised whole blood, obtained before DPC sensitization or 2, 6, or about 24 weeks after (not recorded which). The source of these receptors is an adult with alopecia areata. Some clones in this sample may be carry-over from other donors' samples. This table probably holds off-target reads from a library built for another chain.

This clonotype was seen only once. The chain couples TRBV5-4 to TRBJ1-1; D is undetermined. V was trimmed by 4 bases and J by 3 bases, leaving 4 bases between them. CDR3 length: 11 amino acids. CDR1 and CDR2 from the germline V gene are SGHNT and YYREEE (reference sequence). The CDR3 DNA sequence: TGTGCCAGCAGCGATTACACTGAAGCTTTCTTT. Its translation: CASSDYTEAFF.

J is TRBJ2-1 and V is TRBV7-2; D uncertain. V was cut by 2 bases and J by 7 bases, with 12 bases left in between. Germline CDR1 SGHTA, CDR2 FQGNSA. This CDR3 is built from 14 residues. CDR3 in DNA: TGTGCCAGCAGCTTATGGTCTACCCCGAATGAGCAGTTCTTC. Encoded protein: CASSLWSTPNEQFF.

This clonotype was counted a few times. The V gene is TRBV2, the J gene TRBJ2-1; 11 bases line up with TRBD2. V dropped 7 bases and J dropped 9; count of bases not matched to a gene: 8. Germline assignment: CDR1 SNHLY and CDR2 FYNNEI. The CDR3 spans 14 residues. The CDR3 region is CASNYGTSGPEQFF. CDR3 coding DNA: TGTGCCAGCAACTACGGGACTAGCGGTCCTGAGCAGTTCTTC.

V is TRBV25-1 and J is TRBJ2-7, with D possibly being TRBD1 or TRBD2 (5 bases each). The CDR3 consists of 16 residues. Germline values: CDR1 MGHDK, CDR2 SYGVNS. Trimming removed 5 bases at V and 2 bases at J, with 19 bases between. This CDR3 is CASSTFLARGAYEQYF. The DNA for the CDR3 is TGTGCCAGCAGTACCTTCTTAGCGAGGGGAGCCTACGAGCAGTACTTC.

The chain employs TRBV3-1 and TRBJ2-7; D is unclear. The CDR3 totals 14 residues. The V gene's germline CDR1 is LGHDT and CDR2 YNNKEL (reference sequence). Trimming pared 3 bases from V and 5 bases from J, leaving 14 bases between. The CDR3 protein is CASSQDTLSNEQYF. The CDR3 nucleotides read TGTGCCAGCAGCCAGGATACACTATCCAACGAGCAGTACTTC.

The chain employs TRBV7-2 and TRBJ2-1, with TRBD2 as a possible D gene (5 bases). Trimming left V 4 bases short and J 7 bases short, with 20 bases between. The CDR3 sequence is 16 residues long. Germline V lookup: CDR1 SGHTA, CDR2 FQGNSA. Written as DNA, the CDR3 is TGTGCCAGCAGCTCAACAAGCGGAGGAGCTTGGAATGAGCAGTTCTTC. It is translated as CASSSTSGGAWNEQFF. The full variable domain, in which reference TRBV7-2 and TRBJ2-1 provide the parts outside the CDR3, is GAGVSQSPSNKVTEKGKDVELRCDPISGHTALYWYRQSLGQGLEFLIYFQGNSAPDKSGLPSDRFSAERTGGSVSTLTIQRTQQEDSAVYLCASSSTSGGAWNEQFFGPGTRLTVL.

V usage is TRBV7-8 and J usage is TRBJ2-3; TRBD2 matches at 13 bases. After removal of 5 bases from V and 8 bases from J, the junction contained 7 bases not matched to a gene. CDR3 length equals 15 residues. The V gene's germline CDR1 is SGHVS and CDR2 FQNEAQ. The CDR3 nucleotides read TGTGCCAGCAGCCCACCGGGACTAGCGGGAATTACGCAGTATTTT. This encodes CASSPPGLAGITQYF.

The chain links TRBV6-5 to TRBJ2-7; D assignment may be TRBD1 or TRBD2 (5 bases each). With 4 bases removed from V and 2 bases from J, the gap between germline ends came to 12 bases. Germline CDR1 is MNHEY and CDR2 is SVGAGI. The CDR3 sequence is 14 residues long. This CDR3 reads CASSFKGTPYEQYF. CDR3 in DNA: TGTGCCAGCAGTTTCAAGGGGACCCCCTACGAGCAGTACTTC.

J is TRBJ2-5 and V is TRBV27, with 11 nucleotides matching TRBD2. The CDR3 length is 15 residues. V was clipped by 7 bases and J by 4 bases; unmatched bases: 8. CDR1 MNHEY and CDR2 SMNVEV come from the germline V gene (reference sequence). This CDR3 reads CASISLAGGGETQYF. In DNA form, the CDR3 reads TGTGCCAGCATCTCCCTAGCGGGAGGTGGAGAGACCCAGTACTTC.

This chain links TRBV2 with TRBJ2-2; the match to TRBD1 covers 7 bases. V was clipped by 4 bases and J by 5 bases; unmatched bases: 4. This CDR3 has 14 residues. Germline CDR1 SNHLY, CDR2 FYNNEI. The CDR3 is CASSAGGRTGELFF. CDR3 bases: TGTGCCAGCAGTGCAGGGGGTCGGACCGGGGAGCTGTTTTTT.

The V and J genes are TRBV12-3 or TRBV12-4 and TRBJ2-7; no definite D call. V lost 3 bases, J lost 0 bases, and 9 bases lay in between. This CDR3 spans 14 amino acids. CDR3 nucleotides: TGTGCCAGCAGTTTCCCGCAGAGCTCCTACGAGCAGTACTTC. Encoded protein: CASSFPQSSYEQYF.

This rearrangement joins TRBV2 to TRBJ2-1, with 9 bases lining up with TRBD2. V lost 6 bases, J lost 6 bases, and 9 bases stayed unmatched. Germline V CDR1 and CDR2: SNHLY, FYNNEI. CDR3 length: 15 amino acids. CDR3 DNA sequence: TGTGCCAGCAGAAATATAGCGGGAGCCGCCAATGAGCAGTTCTTC. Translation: CASRNIAGAANEQFF.

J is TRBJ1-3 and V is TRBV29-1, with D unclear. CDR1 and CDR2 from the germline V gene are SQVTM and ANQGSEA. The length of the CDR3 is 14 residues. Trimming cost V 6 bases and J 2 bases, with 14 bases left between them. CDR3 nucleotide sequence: TGCAGCGTGGTCGTAGCAGACGCTGGAAACACCATATATTTT. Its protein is CSVVVADAGNTIYF.

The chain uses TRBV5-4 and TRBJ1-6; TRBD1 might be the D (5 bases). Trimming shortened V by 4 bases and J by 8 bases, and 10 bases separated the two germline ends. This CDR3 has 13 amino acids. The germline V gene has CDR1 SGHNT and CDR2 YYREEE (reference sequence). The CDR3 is CASSRLGDSPLHF. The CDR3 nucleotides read TGTGCCAGCAGCCGATTAGGGGATTCACCCCTCCACTTT.

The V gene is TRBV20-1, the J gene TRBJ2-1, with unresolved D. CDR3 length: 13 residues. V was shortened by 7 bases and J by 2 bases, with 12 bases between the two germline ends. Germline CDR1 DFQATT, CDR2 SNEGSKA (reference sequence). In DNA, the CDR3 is TGCAGTGAGGGCGGCCTAACCTACAATGAGCAGTTCTTC. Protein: CSEGGLTYNEQFF.

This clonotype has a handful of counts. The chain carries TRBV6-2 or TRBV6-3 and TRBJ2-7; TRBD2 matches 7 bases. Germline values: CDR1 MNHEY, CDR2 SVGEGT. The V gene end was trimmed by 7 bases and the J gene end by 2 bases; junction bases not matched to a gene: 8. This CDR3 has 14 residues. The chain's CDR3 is CASTRASGPYEQYF. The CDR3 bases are TGTGCCAGCACAAGGGCTAGCGGCCCCTACGAGCAGTACTTC.